The next 23 T cell receptor beta chains were all read from a single sample in a study of cytomegalovirus exposure and HLA in healthy donors. The PCR used 60 Vbeta and 13 Jbeta primers. Libraries were prepared by immunoSEQ multiplex PCR; TCRdb keeps only in-frame clonotypes and omits some of them. The listing records 60,000 to 70,000 clones. Sequencing was carried out using PBMCs. These receptors originate from a man under 40 in good health and CMV-seropositive.

CDR3 DNA sequence: TGCAGCGTTGGACAGGGGGAATCTGGCTACACCTTC. Encoded protein: CSVGQGESGYTF. The V call is TRBV29-1, the J call TRBJ1-2; 9 bases agree with TRBD1. The germline CDR1 and CDR2 sequences are SQVTM and ANQGSEA. Trimming at V came to 4 bases and at J to 7 bases, leaving 4 bases not matched to a gene. The CDR3 sequence is 12 residues long.

V and J are TRBV6-1 and TRBJ2-3; 9 nucleotides agree with TRBD2. The ends lost 4 bases at V and 4 bases at J; junction bases unmatched: 6. Germline V gene data show CDR1 as MNHNS and CDR2 as SASEGT. This CDR3 comprises 15 residues. The chain's CDR3 is CASSVGAGGADTQYF. The DNA of the CDR3 is TGTGCCAGCAGTGTTGGGGCGGGGGGGGCAGATACGCAGTATTTT.

The chain employs TRBV30 and TRBJ2-7; D is ambiguous. This CDR3 spans 12 amino acids. The V end lost 5 bases, the J end lost 0 bases, and 8 bases lay between the germline ends. Germline-derived CDR1 and CDR2 are GTSNPN and SVGIG (reference sequence). The CDR3 region is CAWAASSYEQYF. The CDR3 DNA follows: TGTGCCTGGGCGGCAAGCTCCTACGAGCAGTACTTC. Combining the CDR3 with reference TRBV30 and TRBJ2-7 gives the whole variable domain SQTIHQWPATLVQPVGSPLSLECTVEGTSNPNLYWYRQAAGRGLQLLFYSVGIGQISSEVPQNLSASRPQDRQFILSSKKLLLSDSGFYLCAWAASSYEQYFGPGTRLTVT.

The V call is TRBV5-1, the J call TRBJ1-1, with 7 positions matching TRBD1. Germline V gene sequence: CDR1 SGHRS, CDR2 YFSETQ. The CDR3 is 16 residues long. V shed 4 bases and J 0 bases; nucleotides not matched to a gene: 9. CDR3 sequence (DNA): TGCGCCAGCAGCCATCCATCAGGGGGGCTGAACACTGAAGCTTTCTTT. Protein sequence: CASSHPSGGLNTEAFF.

The V gene is TRBV29-1, the J gene TRBJ1-2; D is unclear. CDR1 SQVTM and CDR2 ANQGSEA come from the germline V gene. The CDR3 consists of 14 residues. The V gene lost 2 bases and the J gene lost 0 bases, with 10 bases spanning the gap. CDR3 sequence reads: CSVESGFSNYGYTF. In DNA form, the CDR3 reads TGCAGCGTTGAATCAGGCTTCTCTAACTATGGCTACACCTTC.

V gene TRBV6-5 combines with J gene TRBJ2-7; 8 positions match TRBD2. The J segment lost 5 bases and the V segment lost 5 bases, leaving 11 bases of the junction unmatched. Germline V gives CDR1 MNHEY, CDR2 SVGAGI. The CDR3 sequence is 15 residues long. DNA of the CDR3: TGTGCCAGCAGTACGGCCGAGCGGGAGACCCACGAGCAGTACTTC. Translation gives CASSTAERETHEQYF.

The chain is built from TRBV19 and TRBJ2-1, with D perhaps matching TRBD1 (6 bases). CDR1 LNHDA and CDR2 SQIVND come from the germline V gene (reference sequence). CDR3 size: 13 residues. V dropped 4 bases and J dropped 9 bases, with 13 bases sitting between them. In DNA, the CDR3 is TGTGCCAGTAGTAATACAGGGAAGGGTGAGCAGTTCTTC. It specifies CASSNTGKGEQFF.

This rearrangement joins TRBV5-1 to TRBJ2-7; 9 bases map to TRBD2. The V and J ends lost 1 base and 0 bases, in that order; junction bases with no gene match: 5. Germline CDR1 is SGHRS and CDR2 is YFSETQ. CDR3 length equals 16 residues. The CDR3 loop reads CASSLISGGTSYEQYF. CDR3 nucleotide sequence: TGCGCCAGCAGCTTGATTAGCGGGGGAACCTCCTACGAGCAGTACTTC.

The genes are TRBV27 and TRBJ1-1; D remains unclear. The ends were cut back, 5 bases at V and 3 bases at J, with 13 bases in the middle. Germline V CDR1 and CDR2: MNHEY, SMNVEV (reference sequence). This CDR3 is 14 amino acids long. The DNA for the CDR3 is TGTGCCAGCAGTCCCTACCGCGGCGACACTGAAGCTTTCTTT. It is translated as CASSPYRGDTEAFF.

The CDR3 DNA sequence: TGTGCCAGCAGTGGGTGGACAGGGGACACTGAAGCTTTCTTT. Translating gives CASSGWTGDTEAFF. This rearrangement joins TRBV6-1 to TRBJ1-1, with 9 positions matching TRBD1. The CDR3 sequence is 14 residues long. J was trimmed by 3 bases and V by 4 bases; bases with no gene match: 3. CDR1 is MNHNS and CDR2 is SASEGT in the germline V gene.

Concerning this clone itself: At one of its ends the junction is not consistent with the germline gene, which may arise from a read error. This sequence joins TRBV30 and TRBJ2-3; 9 positions agree with TRBD2. Germline CDR1 reads GTSNPN; CDR2 reads SVGIG (reference sequence). The CDR3 covers 15 residues. The CDR3 nucleotides read TGTGCCGGGAGCTTACTAGCGGGTGGCACAGATACGCAGTATTTT. It codes for CAGSLLAGGTDTQYF.

The rearrangement links TRBV11-3 to TRBJ2-1; D perhaps matches TRBD2 (5 bases). This CDR3 contains 11 residues. The germline V and J ends were trimmed by 8 bases and 8 bases, with 10 bases remaining between them. CDR1 is SGHNT, CDR2 YENEEA, per germline. CDR3 nucleotide sequence: TGTGCCAGCGGGGAGAGGGATGAGCAGTTCTTC. It yields the protein CASGERDEQFF.

This chain joins TRBV5-1 and TRBJ2-3, with D possibly TRBD1 on 6 matching bases. V lost 2 bases and J lost 0, with 10 bases in between. Germline loops: CDR1 SGHRS, CDR2 YFSETQ. The length of the CDR3 is 15 residues. The CDR3 is CASSLDRSSTDTQYF. The CDR3 DNA follows: TGCGCCAGCAGCTTAGACAGGTCTAGCACAGATACGCAGTATTTT.

The chain joins TRBV30 to TRBJ1-5; the match to TRBD1 covers 8 bases. J was trimmed by 1 base and V by 3 bases; bases with no gene match: 8. Germline CDR1 and CDR2: GTSNPN and SVGIG (reference sequence). The CDR3 has 16 amino acids. CDR3 in DNA: TGTGCCTGGAGCCCTGACCGGACAGGGAGCAATCAGCCCCAGCATTTT. As protein: CAWSPDRTGSNQPQHF.

The rearrangement uses TRBV2 and TRBJ2-5; 7 bases fit TRBD2. Germline V gene lookup returns CDR1 SNHLY and CDR2 FYNNEI. V lost 2 bases to trimming and J lost 2 bases; unmatched junction nucleotides: 5. The CDR3 has 15 residues. In DNA form, the CDR3 reads TGTGCCAGCAGTGAACCGACGGGGGGACAAGAGACCCAGTACTTC. It yields the protein CASSEPTGGQETQYF.

The CDR3 is CASSLAPGDTQYF. CDR3 nucleotides: TGTGCCAGCAGCTTAGCTCCAGGGGATACGCAGTATTTT. V is TRBV7-9 and J is TRBJ2-3, with D possibly TRBD1 on 5 matching bases. Trimming cost V 0 bases and J 6 bases, with 7 bases left between them. CDR1 and CDR2 from the germline V gene are SEHNR and FQNEAQ (reference sequence). CDR3 length: 13 amino acids.

The chain uses TRBV19 and TRBJ1-2; TRBD1 matches 8 bases. The CDR3 loop spans 16 amino acids. The V gene's germline CDR1 is LNHDA and CDR2 SQIVND (reference sequence). V lost 3 bases, J lost 0 bases, and 6 bases stayed unmatched. The CDR3 nucleotides are TGTGCCAGTAGTATCCGGACAGGGCGAACTAACTATGGCTACACCTTC. This sequence encodes CASSIRTGRTNYGYTF. The full variable domain, with the rest looked up from reference TRBV19 and TRBJ1-2, is DGGITQSPKYLFRKEGQNVTLSCEQNLNHDAMYWYRQDPGQGLRLIYYSQIVNDFQKGDIAEGYSVSREKKESFPLTVTSAQKNPTAFYLCASSIRTGRTNYGYTFGSGTRLTVV.

The CDR3 region is CASSRNKAGHSTDTQYF. In DNA form, the CDR3 reads TGTGCCAGCAGCAGAAATAAAGCGGGACATTCCACAGATACGCAGTATTTT. The V call is TRBV13, the J call TRBJ2-3; tentative D call: TRBD2 (7 bases). The V and J ends lost 5 bases and 2 bases respectively, with 20 bases between them. Per the germline V gene, CDR1 is PRHDT and CDR2 is FYEKMQ (reference sequence). This CDR3 spans 17 amino acids.

The rearrangement uses TRBV4-2 and TRBJ1-1; D remains ambiguous. The V gene lost 1 base and the J gene lost 2 bases, with 5 bases spanning the gap. The CDR3 covers 13 residues. From germline, CDR1 is LGHNA and CDR2 YNFKEQ. The CDR3 loop reads CASSQVANTEAFF. As DNA, the CDR3 is TGTGCCAGCAGCCAAGTGGCTAACACTGAAGCTTTCTTT.

The chain couples TRBV5-4 to TRBJ2-7; 8 positions agree with TRBD2. The germline V gene has CDR1 SGHNT and CDR2 YYREEE (reference sequence). This CDR3 is 15 amino acids long. J lost 4 bases, V lost 4 bases, and 10 bases had no gene match. The CDR3 region is CASSPRAGGDYEQYF. The CDR3 nucleotides read TGTGCCAGCAGCCCACGGGCGGGAGGCGATTACGAGCAGTACTTC.

DNA of the CDR3: TGTGCCAGCAGCTTAGTCAACTACGAGCAGTACTTC. The encoded protein is CASSLVNYEQYF. The chain links TRBV13 to TRBJ2-7; D ambiguous. Trimming stripped 1 base from V and 3 bases from J, with 4 bases between. Germline values: CDR1 PRHDT, CDR2 FYEKMQ (reference sequence). The CDR3 is 12 residues long.

As regards this clone: At one boundary the junction diverges from the germline segment, which might be a read error. The genes are TRBV4-1 and TRBJ2-1; 8 nucleotides match TRBD2. Looked up from germline, CDR1 is MGHRA and CDR2 is YSYEKL. The CDR3 is 17 amino acids. The CDR3 DNA reads as TGCGCCAGCAGCCAAGATCTAAGGACTAGCTCCGACAATGAGCAGTTCTTC. It yields the protein CASSQDLRTSSDNEQFF.

V gene TRBV6-1 combines with J gene TRBJ2-7; D gene uncertain. Trimming cost V 2 bases and J 2 bases, with 10 bases left between them. The CDR3 sequence is 14 residues long. Germline V lookup: CDR1 MNHNS, CDR2 SASEGT. CDR3 residues: CASSEKRSPYEQYF. The CDR3 DNA reads as TGTGCCAGCAGTGAAAAAAGGAGCCCCTACGAGCAGTACTTC.